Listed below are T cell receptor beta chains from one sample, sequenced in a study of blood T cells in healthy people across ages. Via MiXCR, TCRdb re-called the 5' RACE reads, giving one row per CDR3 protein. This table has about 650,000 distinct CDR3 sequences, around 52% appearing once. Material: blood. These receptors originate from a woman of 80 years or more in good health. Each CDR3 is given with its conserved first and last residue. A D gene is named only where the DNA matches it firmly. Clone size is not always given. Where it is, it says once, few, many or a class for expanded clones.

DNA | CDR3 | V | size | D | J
TGCAGTGCTAGAGTCGGGGGTCCTAGGGGCAATCAGCCCCAGCATTTT | CSARVGGPRGNQPQHF | TRBV20-1 | - | - | TRBJ1-5
TGCGCCAGCAGCTCGCATTCTGCAACTAATGAAAAACTGTTTTTT | CASSSHSATNEKLFF | TRBV5-1 | - | - | TRBJ1-4
TGTGCTTACCAGGAAACGGGGGCAAGGGGTGGCTACACCTTC | CAYQETGARGGYTF | TRBV28 | many | - | TRBJ1-2
TGCGCCAGCGGCGCGAGTTTGGCCTACAATGAGCAGTTCTTC | CASGASLAYNEQFF | TRBV5-1 | few | - | TRBJ2-1
TGTGCGCACAGGGGGCTGAACAATGAGCAGTTCTTC | CAHRGLNNEQFF | TRBV25-1 | - | TRBD1 | TRBJ2-1
TGTGCCAGCAGCTTAACCCGCGCTCAGCCCCAGCATTTT | CASSLTRAQPQHF | TRBV7-2 | many | - | TRBJ1-5
TGTGCCAGCAGCGGGGGGGGGAGTCAGCCCCAGCATTTT | CASSGGGSQPQHF | TRBV27 | - | - | TRBJ1-5
TGTGCCAGCAGCTTAATGTCCCCAGCGGGACTCTGGAATGAGCAGTTCTTC | CASSLMSPAGLWNEQFF | TRBV7-9 | many | TRBD2 | TRBJ2-1
TGTGCCAGCAGCTTAATGATGGGGGGGGTTGAGCAGTTCTTC | CASSLMMGGVEQFF | TRBV7-9 | few | TRBD2 | TRBJ2-1
TGTGCCAGCAGCCAAAGGGGTAGCTCTGGCTACAATGAGCAGTTCTTC | CASSQRGSSGYNEQFF | TRBV4-2 | - | - | TRBJ2-1
TGTGCCAGCAGCTTAGAACCCAGCGGGGGGATAGATGAGCAGTTCTTC | CASSLEPSGGIDEQFF | TRBV11-2 | - | TRBD2 | TRBJ2-1